The next 17 T cell receptor beta chains were all read from a single sample in a study of blood T cell repertoires in COVID-19. Measured with immunoSEQ multiplex PCR; TCRdb has only the in-frame clones, and not every one. The table lists almost 350,000 clones, approximately 89% of them singletons. Sequencing was done on a sample of peripheral blood. The source of these receptors is an older woman with COVID-19, enrolled during active disease.

The table lists this clone with a few counts. The rearrangement joins TRBV6-5 to TRBJ1-5, with 7 bases lining up with TRBD1. This CDR3 has 14 residues. Germline V CDR1 and CDR2: MNHEY, SVGAGI. V lost 6 bases to trimming and J lost 5 bases; unmatched junction nucleotides: 7. For the CDR3, the DNA is TGTGCCAGCAGGGGACCGGGACAGCATCAGCCCCAGCATTTT. Translation: CASRGPGQHQPQHF.

This clone was detected once. J is TRBJ1-2 and V is TRBV30; D is uncertain. Trimming pared 1 base from V and 4 bases from J, leaving 13 bases between. The CDR3 extends over 14 amino acids. CDR1 and CDR2 from the germline V gene are GTSNPN and SVGIG (reference sequence). CDR3 amino acids: CAWSDGGIIYGYTF. CDR3 sequence (DNA): TGTGCCTGGAGTGACGGCGGAATAATCTATGGCTACACCTTC.

The V and J genes are TRBV6-1 and TRBJ1-5, with 7 bases fitting TRBD1. CDR3 length equals 15 residues. CDR1 is MNHNS and CDR2 is SASEGT in the germline V gene. Trimming cost V 3 bases and J 0 bases; bases outside gene matches: 2. CDR3 sequence: CASSDRGSSNQPQHF. For the CDR3, the DNA is TGTGCCAGCAGTGACAGGGGGAGTAGCAATCAGCCCCAGCATTTT.

The CDR3 DNA follows: TGTGCCAGCAGCTCCCCGGACAGGGGGCTTCGGAATGAGCAGTTCTTC. Translated, it gives CASSSPDRGLRNEQFF. The chain joins TRBV7-9 to TRBJ2-1, with 11 nucleotides matching TRBD1. Germline-derived CDR1 and CDR2 are SEHNR and FQNEAQ (reference sequence). CDR3 length: 16 residues. V lost 4 bases to trimming and J lost 7 bases; unmatched junction nucleotides: 9.

V and J are TRBV5-1 and TRBJ1-1, with a weak D call TRBD1 (6 bases). V was shortened by 3 bases and J by 7 bases, with 16 bases between the two germline ends. Per germline, CDR1 SGHRS and CDR2 YFSETQ. The CDR3 loop spans 14 amino acids. This CDR3 reads CASSSDRPTLEAFF. For the CDR3, the DNA is TGCGCCAGCAGCTCCGACAGGCCTACCCTTGAAGCTTTCTTT.

The rearrangement joins TRBV12-3 or TRBV12-4 to TRBJ1-2; no clear D. Trimming cost V 5 bases and J 4 bases, with 11 bases left between them. The CDR3 sequence is 13 residues long. The chain's CDR3 is CASSPLSVYGYTF. CDR3 sequence (DNA): TGTGCCAGCAGTCCTCTGTCCGTCTATGGCTACACCTTC.

The chain uses TRBV10-3 and TRBJ2-1, with 9 bases lining up with TRBD2. Germline CDR1 and CDR2: ENHRY and SYGVKD. Trimming cost V 2 bases and J 5 bases; bases outside gene matches: 4. This CDR3 is 15 amino acids long. CDR3 sequence: CAISEAGTSNNEQFF. CDR3 in DNA: TGTGCCATCAGTGAGGCCGGGACTAGCAACAATGAGCAGTTCTTC.

The V call is TRBV10-1, the J call TRBJ2-2, with 8 bases matching TRBD2. The CDR3 is 13 amino acids. The germline V gene encodes CDR1 WNHNN and CDR2 SYGVQD (reference sequence). V lost 6 bases to trimming and J lost 6 bases; unmatched junction nucleotides: 3. CDR3 DNA: TGCGCCAGCAGCTCGACTAGCGCCGGGGAGCTGTTTTTT. Encoded protein: CASSSTSAGELFF.

In its sample, this clone was seen once. The genes are TRBV7-8 and TRBJ1-5, with no clear D. The V gene's germline CDR1 is SGHVS and CDR2 FQNEAQ. Trimming took off 3 bases at V and 4 bases at J, with 10 bases between the two ends. The CDR3 runs 14 residues. CDR3: CASSFLTRNQPQHF. The CDR3 DNA follows: TGTGCCAGCAGCTTTCTTACGCGGAATCAGCCCCAGCATTTT.

V gene TRBV30 combines with J gene TRBJ2-1, with 8 positions matching TRBD1. V lost 5 bases and J lost 7; bases outside the gene matches: 4. Germline assignment: CDR1 GTSNPN and CDR2 SVGIG (reference sequence). The CDR3 is 12 amino acids. CDR3 sequence (DNA): TGTGCCTGGGTACAGGGGGTAAATGAGCAGTTCTTC. Amino acid sequence: CAWVQGVNEQFF.

In regard to this clone: Distinct nucleotide sequences in the sample also encode this CDR3. DNA of the CDR3: TGCGCCAGCAGCTTACAGGGGGCGAGGACTGAAGCTTTCTTT. Encoded protein: CASSLQGARTEAFF. The V gene is TRBV5-1, the J gene TRBJ1-1; 9 nucleotides line up with TRBD1. Trimming removed 2 bases from V and 5 bases from J; junction bases left unmatched: 4. Germline V lookup: CDR1 SGHRS, CDR2 YFSETQ. The CDR3 has 14 residues.

On this clone itself: A much larger clone is a single base away; this may be a read error. The chain uses TRBV19 and TRBJ1-5; the D is unclear. Germline V gene lookup returns CDR1 LNHDA and CDR2 SQIVND (reference sequence). The CDR3 spans 13 residues. V dropped 8 bases and J dropped 7 bases, with 15 bases sitting between them. The CDR3 coding sequence is TGTGCCAGTGTGGCGGGGATCGGGCAGCCCCAGCATTTT. It yields the protein CASVAGIGQPQHF.

DNA of the CDR3: TGTGCCAGCAGCTTGTTTTCAGGTAGCAATCAGCCCCAGCATTTT. Its protein is CASSLFSGSNQPQHF. V usage is TRBV5-6 and J usage is TRBJ1-5; D remains ambiguous. This CDR3 comprises 15 residues. Germline V gene lookup returns CDR1 SGHDT and CDR2 YYEEEE. The V and J ends lost 1 base and 0 bases respectively, with 8 bases between them.

The rearrangement links TRBV7-9 to TRBJ2-1; 9 bases line up with TRBD2. The CDR3 is made up of 17 amino acids. From germline, CDR1 is SEHNR and CDR2 FQNEAQ (reference sequence). Trimming took 0 bases from V and 0 from J; bases not matched to a gene: 3. CDR3 protein: CASSLARAGGSYNEQFF. CDR3 nucleotides: TGTGCCAGCAGCTTAGCCCGAGCGGGGGGCTCCTACAATGAGCAGTTCTTC. The full variable domain, its missing parts supplied by reference TRBV7-9 and TRBJ2-1, is DTGVSQNPRHKITKRGQNVTFRCDPISEHNRLYWYRQTLGQGPEFLTYFQNEAQLEKSRLLSDRFSAERPKGSFSTLEIQRTEQGDSAMYLCASSLARAGGSYNEQFFGPGTRLTVL.

The genes are TRBV21-1 and TRBJ2-7; TRBD1, as called in the table, went unchecked against the DNA. TRBV21-1 is an annotated pseudogene. The CDR3 has 19 residues. The CDR3 here is CASSRPGAVGNPFSYEQYF. CDR3 bases: TGTGCCAGCAGCAGACCAGGGGCCGTGGGGAACCCATTTAGCTACGAGCAGTACTTC.

The chain links TRBV5-1 to TRBJ1-4, with a possible D match to TRBD1 (6 bases). V was cut by 4 bases and J by 8 bases, with 15 bases left in between. CDR3 length: 14 amino acids. Germline V gene data show CDR1 as SGHRS and CDR2 as YFSETQ. The CDR3 is CASSLDSIEEKLFF. The CDR3 bases are TGCGCCAGCAGCCTGGACAGTATCGAGGAAAAACTGTTTTTT.

This clone was seen just once. CDR3 nucleotides: TGTGCCAGCAGCTTGGGACTAGCGGGGGGGTCCATCCTCCAAGAGACCCAGTACTTC. It is translated as CASSLGLAGGSILQETQYF. This chain connects TRBV5-4 to TRBJ2-5; 14 bases are a match to TRBD2. Germline V CDR1 and CDR2: SGHNT, YYREEE (reference sequence). The CDR3 length is 19 residues. J lost 1 base, V lost 0 bases, and 8 bases had no gene match.